Sequencing of this T cell receptor beta chain was carried out in a study of STAT5B mutations in CD4+ large granular lymphocyte leukemia. V shed 5 bases, J shed 2 bases, and the junction held 5 bases outside the gene matches. CDR1 SNHLY and CDR2 FYNNEI come from the germline V gene. The CDR3 spans 15 residues. The assay was run at survey level. Original processing methods: A productive frequency of 2.59 x 10-5 was the lowest detectable. Libraries were prepared by immunoSEQ multiplex PCR; TCRdb keeps only in-frame clonotypes and omits some of them. From that table come the V and J calls and clone size; the DNA was used to work out D and trimming. The sample consists of 20,000 to 25,000 clones, roughly 76% of them appearing once.

Sequencing used CD4+ T cells from blood buffy coats. The V gene is TRBV2, the J gene TRBJ2-1, with 8 bases that match TRBD2. This sequence was found in a human donor in good health. The CDR3 loop is CASSTPGGAYNEQFF. CDR3 sequence (DNA): TGTGCCAGCAGTACCCCGGGGGGGGCCTACAATGAGCAGTTCTTC. Full variable domain (missing parts from reference TRBV2 and TRBJ2-1): EPEVTQTPSHQVTQMGQEVILRCVPISNHLYFYWYRQILGQKVEFLVSFYNNEISEKSEIFDDQFSVERPDGSNFTLKIRSTKLEDSAMYFCASSTPGGAYNEQFFGPGTRLTVL.